Each of the 24 T cell receptor beta chains below was sequenced from the same sample in a study of blood T cell repertoires in COVID-19. TCRdb's copy holds only in-frame clones and misses some; the assay was immunoSEQ multiplex PCR. Here the sample spans about 190,000 clones, 70% to 80% being singletons. The specimen was peripheral blood. The receptors originated from a man in his forties or fifties who had recovered from COVID-19.

The sample holds a few counts of this clone. The chain has TRBV2 and TRBJ2-1, with 11 positions matching TRBD1. This CDR3 region has 16 residues. CDR1 and CDR2 from the germline V gene are SNHLY and FYNNEI. V lost 6 bases, J lost 5 bases, and 9 bases stayed unmatched. In DNA, the CDR3 is TGTGCCAGCAGGGGGACAGGGGGTATTACAAACAATGAGCAGTTCTTC. This translates into CASRGTGGITNNEQFF.

The gene calls are TRBV4-2 and TRBJ2-1; 9 nucleotides match TRBD2. Losses at the gene ends were 1 base for V and 3 bases for J; bases not matched to a gene: 10. Germline-derived CDR1 and CDR2 are LGHNA and YNFKEQ. This CDR3 comprises 18 residues. CDR3 DNA: TGTGCCAGCAGCCAAGTTGGGGGCGGGAGGGCCGTCTACAATGAGCAGTTCTTC. Its translation: CASSQVGGGRAVYNEQFF.

The CDR3 here is CASSHLAASSYNEQFF. The CDR3 nucleotides are TGTGCCAGCAGCCATTTAGCGGCAAGCTCCTACAATGAGCAGTTCTTC. The chain recombines TRBV3-1 (or the pseudogene TRBV3-2) with TRBJ2-1; D is possibly TRBD2 (6 bases). This CDR3 is 16 amino acids long. CDR1 is LGHDT, CDR2 YNNKEL, per germline (reference sequence). Trimming removed 3 bases at V and 0 bases at J, with 12 bases between.

This clone occurred a few times. The gene calls are TRBV7-8 and TRBJ2-5; D possibly corresponds to TRBD2 (6 bases). The CDR3 length is 14 residues. Germline lookup yields CDR1 SGHVS and CDR2 FQNEAQ. V lost 2 bases and J 5 bases, leaving 12 bases between the germline ends. The CDR3 nucleotides read TGTGCCAGCAGCTTAACGGGAGTCCGGGAGACCCAGTACTTC. Translated, it gives CASSLTGVRETQYF. The full variable domain, in which reference TRBV7-8 and TRBJ2-5 provide the parts outside the CDR3, is GAGVSQSPRYKVAKRGQDVALRCDPISGHVSLFWYQQALGQGPEFLTYFQNEAQLDKSGLPSDRFFAERPEGSVSTLKIQRTQQEDSAVYLCASSLTGVRETQYFGPGTRLLVL.

The chain links TRBV5-1 to TRBJ2-7; D might be TRBD2 (5 bases). Trimming removed 0 bases at V and 5 bases at J, with 12 bases between. The CDR3 has 14 amino acids. Germline V CDR1 and CDR2: SGHRS, YFSETQ. CDR3 DNA: TGCGCCAGCAGCTTGGGGCACGGGGTCCACGAGCAGTACTTC. The encoded protein is CASSLGHGVHEQYF.

This clone was recorded a few times. Other nucleotide sequences in the sample specify the same CDR3. The rearrangement uses TRBV13 and TRBJ1-2; perhaps TRBD1 as D (6 bases). Germline loops: CDR1 PRHDT, CDR2 FYEKMQ (reference sequence). V was trimmed by 0 bases and J by 6 bases, leaving 14 bases between them. The CDR3 has 15 amino acids. The chain's CDR3 is CASSLGGTGRDGYTF. The CDR3 nucleotides read TGTGCCAGCAGCTTAGGCGGAACAGGGAGGGATGGCTACACCTTC.

J is TRBJ1-1 and V is TRBV29-1, with TRBD1 matching 7 bases. Germline V gives CDR1 SQVTM, CDR2 ANQGSEA. After removal of 6 bases from V and 1 base from J, the junction contained 5 bases not matched to a gene. The CDR3 has 13 residues. The CDR3 loop reads CSVEQGQNTEAFF. The DNA for the CDR3 is TGCAGCGTGGAACAGGGGCAGAACACTGAAGCTTTCTTT.

The chain is built from TRBV6-4 and TRBJ2-3, with a possible D match to TRBD2 (6 bases). Deletions cut 7 bases from V and 4 bases from J, with 15 bases between. Looked up from germline, CDR1 is MRHNA and CDR2 is SNTAGT. This CDR3 contains 14 residues. CDR3 in DNA: TGTGCCAGCACCCAGAGTGCGGGATCAGATACGCAGTATTTT. Its protein is CASTQSAGSDTQYF.

V and J are TRBV9 and TRBJ2-6; 8 nucleotides line up with TRBD1. The CDR3 is 18 residues long. The V gene end was trimmed by 4 bases and the J gene end by 1 base; junction bases not matched to a gene: 10. Germline CDR1 SGDLS, CDR2 YYNGEE. CDR3 residues: CASSIRTGKTSGANVLTF. The CDR3 DNA is TGTGCCAGCAGCATCAGGACAGGGAAAACTTCTGGGGCCAACGTCCTGACTTTC.

This chain joins TRBV28 and TRBJ2-6, with a possible D match to TRBD1 (5 bases). Germline lookup yields CDR1 MDHEN and CDR2 SYDVKM. Deletions cut 6 bases from V and 0 bases from J, with 9 bases between. CDR3 length equals 15 residues. The CDR3 sequence is CASRIRGSGANVLTF. Here the CDR3 DNA reads TGTGCCAGCAGAATTAGGGGCTCTGGGGCCAACGTCCTGACTTTC.

The rearrangement uses TRBV6-6 and TRBJ1-2; 7 bases are a match to TRBD1. Trimming at V came to 2 bases and at J to 6 bases, leaving 0 bases not matched to a gene. This CDR3 is 12 amino acids long. The germline CDR1 and CDR2 sequences are MNHNY and SVGAGI (reference sequence). CDR3 protein: CASSYGQDGYTF. CDR3 nucleotides: TGTGCCAGCAGTTACGGACAGGATGGCTACACCTTC.

The V call is TRBV5-1, the J call TRBJ2-5, with D maybe TRBD1 (6 bases). Germline V lookup: CDR1 SGHRS, CDR2 YFSETQ. There are 16 residues in the CDR3. V gave up 2 bases and J gave up 5 bases, with 19 bases separating them. The CDR3 loop reads CASSFRPGQYTETQYF. The CDR3 bases are TGCGCCAGCAGCTTCCGACCGGGACAATATACGGAGACCCAGTACTTC.

The rearrangement links TRBV7-6 to TRBJ2-7, with unresolved D. This CDR3 contains 11 residues. V was cut by 5 bases and J by 6 bases, with 8 bases left in between. Germline V gene lookup returns CDR1 SGHVS and CDR2 FNYEAQ. This chain's CDR3 is CASSPRAEQYF. The CDR3, as DNA: TGTGCCAGCAGCCCTAGAGCCGAGCAGTACTTC.

V usage is TRBV28 and J usage is TRBJ1-4; D perhaps matches TRBD1 (6 bases). The CDR3 loop spans 15 amino acids. Trimming stripped 7 bases from V and 0 bases from J, with 12 bases between. The germline gives CDR1 MDHEN, CDR2 SYDVKM. CDR3 DNA sequence: TGTGCCAGCATCAAACAGGGAACAACTAATGAAAAACTGTTTTTT. It specifies CASIKQGTTNEKLFF.

This clone was seen a handful of times. The V call is TRBV4-3, the J call TRBJ1-6, with 8 nucleotides matching TRBD1. This CDR3 has 14 amino acids. Germline V gives CDR1 LGHNA, CDR2 YSLEER. With 6 bases clipped from V and 10 bases from J, the junction kept 8 bases outside the gene matches. The CDR3 is CASRPTGVGSPLHF. CDR3 DNA: TGCGCCAGCAGGCCGACAGGGGTGGGCTCACCCCTCCACTTT.

For the CDR3, the DNA is TGTGCCAGCACTAGCGGGACAGTTAGCACAGATACGCAGTATTTT. Protein product: CASTSGTVSTDTQYF. The chain employs TRBV2 and TRBJ2-3, with 9 bases aligning to TRBD2. CDR3 size: 15 residues. Germline V gives CDR1 SNHLY, CDR2 FYNNEI. V lost 7 bases to trimming and J lost 0 bases; unmatched junction nucleotides: 5.

The V gene is TRBV2, the J gene TRBJ2-3; 7 bases are shared with TRBD2. With V trimmed by 8 bases and J by 4 bases, 9 bases remained unmatched. Germline CDR1 is SNHLY and CDR2 is FYNNEI. CDR3 length: 14 amino acids. CDR3 coding DNA: TGTGCCAGCGCAATCGCGGGAGTAGCAGATACGCAGTATTTT. This translates into CASAIAGVADTQYF.

This clone was seen a few times. The chain has TRBV30 and TRBJ2-7; TRBD1 is a possible D gene (7 bases). Germline CDR1 and CDR2: GTSNPN and SVGIG (reference sequence). The ends were cut back, 4 bases at V and 5 bases at J, with 15 bases in the middle. The CDR3 length is 13 residues. CDR3 in DNA: TGTGCCTGGAAGCGGGCAGGGGGAGACGAGCAGTACTTC. This encodes CAWKRAGGDEQYF.

V usage is TRBV29-1 and J usage is TRBJ2-1; D gene uncertain. This CDR3 comprises 12 residues. Trimming removed 5 bases from V and 8 bases from J, with 13 bases in between. CDR1 is SQVTM, CDR2 ANQGSEA, per germline. Here the CDR3 reads CSVNPIGYEQFF. In nucleotides, the CDR3 is TGCAGCGTTAATCCCATTGGCTATGAGCAGTTCTTC.

In regard to this clone: At one end the junction does not follow the germline gene, possibly because of a read error. This rearrangement joins TRBV5-6 to TRBJ2-2, with D unclear. CDR1 and CDR2 from the germline V gene are SGHDT and YYEEEE. CDR3 length: 13 amino acids. The CDR3 coding sequence is TGTGCCAGCAGCCGCGACACCACCCGGGAGCTGTTTTTT. This codes for CASSRDTTRELFF.

This chain links TRBV10-3 with TRBJ2-1; 12 positions match TRBD2. CDR1 is ENHRY and CDR2 is SYGVKD in the germline V gene. The CDR3 runs 15 residues. V lost 10 bases to trimming and J lost 1 base; unmatched junction nucleotides: 5. For the CDR3, the DNA is TGTGCCACCTCGGGACTAGCGGGTTCCTACAATGAGCAGTTCTTC. Protein product: CATSGLAGSYNEQFF.

V and J are TRBV19 and TRBJ1-4; D unresolved. This CDR3 is 16 amino acids long. Germline V gives CDR1 LNHDA, CDR2 SQIVND (reference sequence). V lost 5 bases, J lost 5 bases, and 18 bases lay in between. The CDR3 nucleotides are TGTGCCAGTAGTCGAGATGGCCCAGGAATCAATGAAAAACTGTTTTTT. Translation gives CASSRDGPGINEKLFF. Drawing the rest from reference TRBV19 and TRBJ1-4, the complete variable domain is DGGITQSPKYLFRKEGQNVTLSCEQNLNHDAMYWYRQDPGQGLRLIYYSQIVNDFQKGDIAEGYSVSREKKESFPLTVTSAQKNPTAFYLCASSRDGPGINEKLFFGSGTQLSVL.

This chain links TRBV11-2 with TRBJ2-5; 9 positions agree with TRBD1. The V gene end was trimmed by 5 bases and the J gene end by 4 bases; junction bases not matched to a gene: 8. The CDR3 spans 15 residues. The germline CDR1 and CDR2 sequences are SGHAT and FQNNGV. The CDR3 loop reads CASSQVRTGVETQYF. The CDR3 DNA follows: TGTGCCAGCAGCCAGGTCAGGACAGGGGTAGAGACCCAGTACTTC.

This clone was detected many times. The CDR3 coding sequence is TGTGCCAGCAGTCCATCAGGGGGGCATCAGCCCCAGCATTTT. Amino acid sequence: CASSPSGGHQPQHF. The rearrangement links TRBV6-5 to TRBJ1-5; 7 positions match TRBD1. Trimming took 5 bases from V and 5 from J; bases not matched to a gene: 6. Germline values: CDR1 MNHEY, CDR2 SVGAGI. This CDR3 has 14 residues.